One sample yielded the 22 T cell receptor beta chains listed below, sequenced in a study of tumor and adjacent non-tumor tissue in lung cancer. RNA was extracted from bulk tissue without any cell sorting. Three rounds of nested PCR, following a modified ARM-PCR protocol, produced the TCRbeta library. A single record per CDR3 protein comes from TCRdb applying MiXCR to the multiplex PCR reads. This table holds roughly 140,000 distinct CDR3 sequences, approximately 66% found once. The sample was lung tumor tissue. These TCRs come from a man between 60 and 75 years old with small cell lung cancer.

As regards this clonotype: The CDR3 does not close with the conserved phenylalanine or tryptophan, likely indicating a read error. This chain links TRBV20-1 with TRBJ1-4; TRBD1 might be the D (5 bases). The V end was cut by 1 base, the J end by 3 bases, with 12 bases between. The CDR3 is 15 residues long. The germline CDR1 and CDR2 sequences are DFQATT and SNEGSKA (reference sequence). The CDR3 is CSARAPGTANEKLFS. CDR3 bases: TGCAGTGCTAGAGCGCCCGGGACGGCTAATGAAAAACTGTTTTCT.

The chain is built from TRBV11-2 and TRBJ1-1, with D possibly matching TRBD1 (5 bases). CDR3 size: 14 residues. Per the germline V gene, CDR1 is SGHAT and CDR2 is FQNNGV. CDR3 amino acids: CVSSPMGGETEAFF. CDR3 coding DNA: TGTGTCAGTAGCCCCATGGGGGGGGAGACTGAAGCTTTCTTT.

Worth noting for this clonotype: A junction boundary mismatches the germline segment, possibly from a read error. The J gene is TRBJ1-2, the V gene TRBV20-1; no clear D gene. Germline V gene data show CDR1 as DFQATT and CDR2 as SNEGSKA (reference sequence). The CDR3 sequence is 16 residues long. CDR3 sequence (DNA): TGCAGTGCTAGGGGGTGGGCAGGAAGTACTAACTATGACTACACCTTC. Translating it yields CSARGWAGSTNYDYTF.

This rearrangement joins TRBV5-1 to TRBJ2-3; D not resolved. V lost 1 base to trimming and J lost 1 base, with 4 bases between them. Germline assignment: CDR1 SGHRS and CDR2 YFSETQ. The CDR3 extends over 13 amino acids. CDR3 in amino acids: CASSLLGTDTQYF. CDR3 nucleotides: TGCGCCAGCAGCTTGCTGGGCACAGATACGCAGTATTTT.

Worth noting for this clonotype: A junction boundary mismatches the germline segment, possibly from a read error. This CDR3 reads CTSSFSMGNQPQHF. CDR3 sequence (DNA): TGTACCAGCAGTTTTAGTATGGGCAATCAGCCCCAGCATTTT. V usage is TRBV12-3 or TRBV12-4 and J usage is TRBJ1-5; D not resolved. The CDR3 runs 14 residues.

This clonotype was observed once. A read error is likely, as this CDR3 ends without the conserved phenylalanine or tryptophan. The V and J genes are TRBV20-1 and TRBJ2-1; possibly TRBD2 for D (6 bases). Trimming cost V 3 bases and J 10 bases, with 13 bases left between them. Germline CDR1 reads DFQATT; CDR2 reads SNEGSKA (reference sequence). The CDR3 spans 12 residues. Here the CDR3 reads CSARKWAGEQFL. CDR3 bases: TGCAGTGCTAGGAAATGGGCGGGAGAGCAGTTCCTC.

The CDR3 sequence: CASSLGNNSPLHF. The CDR3 DNA reads TGTGCCAGCAGTTTAGGGAATAATTCACCCCTCCACTTT. The J gene is TRBJ1-6, the V gene TRBV12-3 or TRBV12-4; D unresolved. Deletions cut 1 base from V and 5 bases from J, with 3 bases between. The CDR3 sequence is 13 residues long.

To note about this clonotype: A much larger clonotype is one base distant, so this may be a read error. CDR3 residues: CSARDAGQGPEKLFF. The DNA of the CDR3 is TGCAGTGCTAGAGATGCGGGACAGGGGCCTGAAAAACTGTTTTTT. The chain carries TRBV20-1 and TRBJ1-4; 10 bases map to TRBD1. The J segment lost 7 bases and the V segment lost 0 bases, leaving 5 bases of the junction unmatched. The CDR3 totals 15 residues. The germline V gene encodes CDR1 DFQATT and CDR2 SNEGSKA (reference sequence).

As concerns this clonotype: No conserved phenylalanine or tryptophan is present at the end of the CDR3, so a read error is the likely explanation. The genes are TRBV6-5 and TRBJ2-7, with TRBD2 matching over 8 bases. CDR1 MNHEY and CDR2 SVGAGI come from the germline V gene. CDR3 length: 16 residues. The CDR3 spells CISRLPGVAGTYEQYY. For the CDR3, the DNA is TGTATCAGCAGACTCCCCGGGGTAGCGGGAACCTACGAGCAGTACTAC.

As to this clonotype: Mismatch with germline at one junction end may stem from a read error. J is TRBJ2-4 and V is TRBV15; D might be TRBD1 (5 bases). This CDR3 has 20 residues. The germline V gene has CDR1 LNHNV and CDR2 YYDKDF (reference sequence). CDR3 region: CATRRESQGNKAYSKNIQYF. The CDR3, as DNA: TGTGCCACCCGCAGAGAGTCTCAGGGAAATAAAGCCTATTCCAAAAACATTCAGTACTTC.

At least ten counts were recorded for this clonotype. V is TRBV29-1 and J is TRBJ2-1; 9 bases agree with TRBD2. Losses at the gene ends were 6 bases for V and 2 bases for J; bases not matched to a gene: 8. The CDR3 is 15 residues long. Germline lookup yields CDR1 SQVTM and CDR2 ANQGSEA. The CDR3 region is CSVVIGGRAYNEQFF. As DNA, the CDR3 is TGCAGCGTCGTAATAGGCGGGAGGGCCTACAATGAGCAGTTCTTC.

For this clonotype: This may come from a read error, since a much larger clone is one base off. The rearrangement joins TRBV6-5 to TRBJ1-6; D uncertain. V lost 9 bases to trimming and J lost 8 bases, with 14 bases between them. Germline assignment: CDR1 MNHEY and CDR2 SVGAGI. This CDR3 has 13 amino acids. Here the CDR3 reads CASTMWGYSPLHF. CDR3 bases: TGTGCCAGTACGATGTGGGGTTATTCACCCCTCCACTTT.

This chain joins TRBV4-1 and TRBJ2-1, with TRBD2 matching over 11 bases. The germline V gene encodes CDR1 MGHRA and CDR2 YSYEKL. The CDR3 is 19 amino acids. The junction had 12 bases not matched to a gene; V was cut back by 0 bases and J by 5 bases. The CDR3 DNA is TGCGCCAGCAGCCAAGAAGGGCTAGCGGGAGGTTTTTTCAACAATGAGCAGTTCTTC. This encodes CASSQEGLAGGFFNNEQFF.

The count of this clonotype is one. A junction boundary mismatches the germline segment, possibly from a read error. The V and J genes are TRBV4-1 and TRBJ1-3, with D hard to call. The CDR3 has 16 amino acids. The germline CDR1 and CDR2 sequences are MGHRA and YSYEKL. The CDR3 here is CASSQGPISSVNTIYF. Here the CDR3 DNA reads TGCGCCAGCAGCCAAGGTCCGATTAGTTCTGTAAACACCATATATTTT.

On this clonotype: A read error may be the cause here, since a much bigger clone is one base away. The chain joins TRBV29-1 to TRBJ2-3; 8 bases fit TRBD1. The CDR3 has 13 amino acids. CDR1 and CDR2 (germline): SQVTM, ANQGSEA. The CDR3 bases are TGCAGCGTGCGGACAGGGACCACAGATGCGCAGTATTTT. This sequence encodes CSVRTGTTDAQYF.

The chain couples TRBV19 to TRBJ1-1; possibly TRBD1 for D (6 bases). The CDR3 runs to 15 residues. CDR1 and CDR2 from the germline V gene are LNHDA and SQIVND (reference sequence). The V gene lost 2 bases and the J gene lost 1 base, with 11 bases spanning the gap. This chain's CDR3 is CASSIPPGANTEAFF. CDR3 bases: TGTGCCAGTAGTATACCCCCAGGGGCGAACACTGAAGCTTTCTTT.

DNA for the CDR3: TGTGCCAGCAGCTTAGAACTTTTGGGACAGGGTGGCTACACCTTC. Amino acid sequence: CASSLELLGQGGYTF. The chain combines TRBV7-9 with TRBJ1-2, with 9 bases matching TRBD1. The J segment lost 7 bases and the V segment lost 1 base, leaving 7 bases of the junction unmatched. This CDR3 region has 15 residues. In germline, CDR1 is SEHNR, CDR2 FQNEAQ (reference sequence).

The chain combines TRBV5-4 with TRBJ2-5; TRBD2 is a possible D gene (5 bases). The CDR3 contains 16 residues. Germline-derived CDR1 and CDR2 are SGHNT and YYREEE (reference sequence). Between the trimmed V and J ends, which lost 0 bases and 8 bases, there was a span of 20 bases. DNA of the CDR3: TGTGCCAGCAGCTTGGATCCAGCTGGAGAGGGAGATACCCAGTACTTC. This codes for CASSLDPAGEGDTQYF.

Concerning this clonotype: Since a much larger clone is just one base distant, this may be a read error. J is TRBJ1-5 and V is TRBV7-9; 8 bases are a match to TRBD1. This CDR3 spans 16 amino acids. Germline CDR1 SEHNR, CDR2 FQNEAQ (reference sequence). CDR3 protein: CDSSLTGGLGNQPQHF. CDR3 in DNA: TGTGACAGCAGCTTAACAGGGGGGTTAGGCAATCAGCCCCAGCATTTT.

The genes are TRBV5-1 and TRBJ2-3; either TRBD1 or TRBD2 may fit D (5 bases each). This CDR3 has 13 amino acids. Trimming took off 1 base at V and 6 bases at J, with 9 bases between the two ends. The germline CDR1 and CDR2 sequences are SGHRS and YFSETQ. The DNA of the CDR3 is TGCGCCAGCAGCTTGCAAGGGGAGGATACGCAGTATTTT. It codes for CASSLQGEDTQYF.

This clonotype was seen many times. The gene calls are TRBV20-1 and TRBJ1-2, with 9 bases fitting TRBD1. V trimming: 6 bases; J trimming: 8 bases; junction bases outside the gene matches: 10. There are 13 residues in the CDR3. Germline-derived CDR1 and CDR2 are DFQATT and SNEGSKA (reference sequence). The DNA of the CDR3 is TGCAGTGCCTCAATACAGGGGGCATGGGGCTACACCTTC. The encoded protein is CSASIQGAWGYTF.

Worth noting for this clonotype: With a much larger clone just one base away, this may be a read error. This chain uses TRBV6-6 with TRBJ2-5; D unclear. The CDR3 extends over 14 amino acids. Trimming stripped 6 bases from V and 5 bases from J, with 16 bases between. The germline V gene encodes CDR1 MNHNY and CDR2 SVGAGI (reference sequence). For the CDR3, the DNA is TGTGCCAGCAGCCGATATTACCCGGGTGAGACCCAGTACTTC. Translated, it gives CASSRYYPGETQYF.